This T cell receptor beta chain was recovered during a study of CD8+ T cells in alopecia areata (dated by TCRdb to 2016 to 2019). About the study as a whole: The treated patients took part in an open-label pilot trial in which moderate-to-severe alopecia areata was treated with oral tofacitinib at 5 to 10 mg twice daily. Patients stayed on tofacitinib for 6 to 18 months and then had 6 months of follow-up off drug so that delayed response and recurrence could be assessed. High-throughput TCRbeta sequencing was used to examine T cell clonal expansion in alopecia areata in both the C3H/HeJ mouse model and human patients. Scalp tissue and sorted CD4+ and CD8+ peripheral blood T cells from patchy and totalis/universalis alopecia areata patients and from healthy controls were covered by human TCRbeta sequencing. Patients on tofacitinib were biopsied at baseline and after 4 and 24 weeks of treatment, and several of the patients also had a later scalp biopsy. Scalp clonality was compared across normal scalp (n=4), patchy alopecia areata scalp (n=8), and alopecia totalis/universalis scalp (n=8). RNA was extracted with the PAXgene miRNA kit for fixed scalp, the miRNeasy kit for PBMCs, and the RNeasy kit for mouse skin. TCRbeta CDR3 regions were amplified by immunoSEQ multiplex PCR using 35 Vbeta forward and 13 Jbeta reverse primers.

The library was prepared using the immunoSEQ multiplex PCR assay. To provide template for TCR sequencing, every sample had RNA extracted and reverse transcribed into cDNA. First-strand cDNA was synthesized using SuperScript III with a 2:1 mix of oligo-dT and random hexamers. A synthetic immune receptor repertoire was used to gauge amplification bias, and whatever bias remained was removed computationally. Turning to the authors' computational methods: After raw reads were preprocessed to remove errors, the CDR3 was defined following IMGT conventions as running from the conserved cysteine to phenylalanine. To get clonality, Shannon entropy was normalized by log2 of the number of productive unique TCRs and the result was subtracted from 1. CD4 or CD8 identity of scalp clones was inferred by cross-referencing scalp TCRbeta sequences with sorted blood CD4 and CD8 repertoires. What TCRdb holds here is the immuneACCESS table cut down to in-frame rearrangements. Part of the clones is not present; checked against another copy, under half of the missing clones reflect an unresolved V gene, and the others are unexplained. The DNA gave D and trimming, while V, J and clone size come from that table. This sample lists around 160,000 clones; 75% to 90% were detected once. Jointly, the top ten make up about 15% of the sample.

Broader findings and caveats from the paper: Compared with mice, TCR sequences shared between patients were less clear, possibly partly because of HLA diversity across the patient population. Unlike mouse skin, which is dominated by gammadelta T cells, normal human skin has resident alphabeta T cells that are also sequenced, and this complicates analysis of the scalp TCR repertoire. Compared with normal scalp, lesional scalp had higher clonality and more expanded CD8+ clones, particularly in alopecia totalis/universalis, a pattern that suggests antigenic drive.

About this clone itself: Which antigen it targets is not known. Qualities for individual bases were not recorded, and no much larger clone is one base off.

The time point label of this sample denotes: baseline before oral tofacitinib. Lesional scalp punch biopsies and peripheral blood were obtained from alopecia areata patients. PBMCs were isolated by density centrifugation and stained for CD3, CD4 and CD8, and CD4+ and CD8+ T cells were sorted on a FACSAria. CDR1 and CDR2, per the germline V gene, are ENHRY and SYGVKD. Counted from cysteine to phenylalanine, this CDR3 has 15 amino acids. This entry keeps only the CDR3 DNA: 45 bases, framed from base 1. The germline V end is reduced by 5 bases and the J end by 7 bases; junction bases left unmatched: 9. Here the chain combines TRBV10-3 and TRBJ1-5, and 9 junction bases match TRBD1. The clonotype was recovered from a human donor with alopecia areata. The source was CD8+ T cells sorted from blood, collected at week 0. DNA sequence: TGTGCCATCAGTACAGGGGACAGGGTGGACCAGCCCCAGCATTTT. It encodes CAISTGDRVDQPQHF.